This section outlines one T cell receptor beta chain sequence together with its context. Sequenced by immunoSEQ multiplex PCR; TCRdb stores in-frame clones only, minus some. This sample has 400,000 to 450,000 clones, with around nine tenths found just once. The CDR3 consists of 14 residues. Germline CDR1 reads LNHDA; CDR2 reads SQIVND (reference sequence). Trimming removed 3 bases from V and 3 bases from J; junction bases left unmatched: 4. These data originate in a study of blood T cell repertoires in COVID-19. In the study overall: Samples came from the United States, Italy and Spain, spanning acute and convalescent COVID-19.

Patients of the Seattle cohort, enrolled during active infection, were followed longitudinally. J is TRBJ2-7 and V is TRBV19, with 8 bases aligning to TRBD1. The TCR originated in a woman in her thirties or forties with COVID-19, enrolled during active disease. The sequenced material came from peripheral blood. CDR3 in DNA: TGTGCCAGTAGTATTGGACAGGGATACTACGAGCAGTACTTC. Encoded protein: CASSIGQGYYEQYF. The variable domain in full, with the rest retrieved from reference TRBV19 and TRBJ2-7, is DGGITQSPKYLFRKEGQNVTLSCEQNLNHDAMYWYRQDPGQGLRLIYYSQIVNDFQKGDIAEGYSVSREKKESFPLTVTSAQKNPTAFYLCASSIGQGYYEQYFGPGTRLTVT.